Each of the 22 T cell receptor beta chains below was sequenced from the same sample in a study of vaccination effects on CD4 cells after COVID-19. Ahead of sequencing, the ViraFEST assay grew antigen-specific CD4+ T cells using viral peptide pools. Culturing for around ten days preceded CD4+ T cell isolation. Each participant received a vaccine that was either BNT162b2 or mRNA-1273, given as two doses. Produced via immunoSEQ multiplex PCR; TCRdb's table is partial and in-frame only. The sample contains some 20,000 clones, approximately 79% of which appear only once. No antigen has been assigned to these receptors. The sample was CD4+ T cells from PBMCs cultured with HCoV-229E spike peptides, taken after COVID-19 vaccination. These receptors all stem from a human donor who received a COVID-19 vaccine.

This clone was found once. This sequence joins TRBV4-1 and TRBJ2-1, with D possibly matching TRBD2 (6 bases). This CDR3 contains 14 residues. CDR1 is MGHRA and CDR2 is YSYEKL in the germline V gene. The V end was cut by 7 bases, the J end by 4 bases, with 14 bases between. CDR3 nucleotides: TGCGCCAGCAAGCCAGCGGGCCTTTACAATGAGCAGTTCTTC. Translation gives CASKPAGLYNEQFF.

The J gene is TRBJ1-2, the V gene TRBV5-1, with no clear D. The V gene's germline CDR1 is SGHRS and CDR2 YFSETQ. The CDR3 is made up of 15 amino acids. The germline V and J ends were trimmed by 0 bases and 6 bases, with 15 bases remaining between them. CDR3 amino acids: CASSLARALRDGYTF. The DNA of the CDR3 is TGCGCCAGCAGCTTGGCTCGGGCTCTCAGAGATGGCTACACCTTC.

This chain connects TRBV6-1 to TRBJ2-1; perhaps TRBD1 as D (7 bases). V dropped 3 bases and J dropped 10 bases, with 13 bases sitting between them. The CDR3 is 13 residues long. CDR1 and CDR2 (germline): MNHNS, SASEGT. CDR3 loop: CASSDQPGGEQFF. The CDR3 coding sequence is TGTGCCAGCAGTGACCAGCCAGGGGGGGAGCAGTTCTTC.

V and J are TRBV4-1 and TRBJ1-1, with a possible D match to TRBD1 (5 bases). The CDR3 loop spans 14 amino acids. With 2 bases removed from V and 7 bases from J, the gap between germline ends came to 14 bases. Per germline, CDR1 MGHRA and CDR2 YSYEKL. The CDR3 region has the DNA TGCGCCAGCAGCCAAAGGGGCCAGGGTGGTGAAGCTTTCTTT. It encodes CASSQRGQGGEAFF.

This clone was seen just once. V and J are TRBV5-1 and TRBJ2-5; D call uncertain. V lost 4 bases and J 0 bases, leaving 7 bases between the germline ends. The CDR3 totals 13 residues. Per germline, CDR1 SGHRS and CDR2 YFSETQ. The CDR3 nucleotides are TGCGCCAGCAGCCCCCAAAACCAAGAGACCCAGTACTTC. This codes for CASSPQNQETQYF.

The chain employs TRBV4-2 and TRBJ1-5; D gene uncertain. Trimming stripped 3 bases from V and 7 bases from J, with 19 bases between. This CDR3 is 16 amino acids long. CDR1 LGHNA and CDR2 YNFKEQ come from the germline V gene. The CDR3 here is CASSQGSVGLGQPQHF. The CDR3 DNA sequence: TGTGCCAGCAGCCAGGGTTCGGTAGGGCTTGGCCAGCCCCAGCATTTT.

Only one count was recorded for this clone. This chain links TRBV29-1 with TRBJ2-2; 8 bases align to TRBD1. The CDR3 consists of 14 residues. Germline CDR1 is SQVTM and CDR2 is ANQGSEA. The junction had 5 bases not matched to a gene; V was cut back by 5 bases and J by 3 bases. CDR3 sequence: CSVRGQGDTGELFF. The CDR3 region has the DNA TGCAGCGTTCGTGGACAGGGCGACACCGGGGAGCTGTTTTTT.

This chain connects TRBV10-2 to TRBJ1-3; tentative D call: TRBD1 (6 bases). Germline lookup yields CDR1 WSHSY and CDR2 SAAADI. Trimming cost V 6 bases and J 0 bases, with 15 bases left between them. This CDR3 region has 16 residues. The DNA of the CDR3 is TGCGCCAGCAGAGAGACAGGATACTACTCTGGAAACACCATATATTTT. This gives the protein CASRETGYYSGNTIYF.

The chain employs TRBV29-1 and TRBJ1-1; D is unclear. Germline CDR1 reads SQVTM; CDR2 reads ANQGSEA. The length of the CDR3 is 10 residues. The DNA for the CDR3 is TGCAGGAAACCGAACACTGAAGCTTTCTTT. Translation: CRKPNTEAFF.

V and J are TRBV30 and TRBJ1-3, with D hard to call. This CDR3 is 14 amino acids long. Trimming took off 1 base at V and 0 bases at J, with 7 bases between the two ends. In germline, CDR1 is GTSNPN, CDR2 SVGIG (reference sequence). Here the CDR3 DNA reads TGTGCCTGGAGTGCTGGAGGCTCTGGAAACACCATATATTTT. Translating gives CAWSAGGSGNTIYF.

The chain uses TRBV7-8 and TRBJ2-3; the D is unclear. The CDR3 is made up of 16 amino acids. Germline V gene lookup returns CDR1 SGHVS and CDR2 FQNEAQ. V gave up 4 bases and J gave up 1 base, with 15 bases separating them. CDR3 coding DNA: TGTGCCAGCAGCTCTCGGACCCATGGAGGCACAGATACGCAGTATTTT. Its protein is CASSSRTHGGTDTQYF.

DNA for the CDR3: TGTGCCAGCAGCTTGGCCCAGACATCGAACACCGGGGAGCTGTTTTTT. It specifies CASSLAQTSNTGELFF. The J gene is TRBJ2-2, the V gene TRBV5-8; D is undetermined. Trimming cost V 0 bases and J 0 bases, with 9 bases left between them. The CDR3 is 16 amino acids. Germline CDR1 SGHTS, CDR2 YDEGEE.

This chain's CDR3 is CAWTRQGAISYNEQFF. The CDR3, as DNA: TGTGCCTGGACGAGACAGGGGGCAATTTCCTACAATGAGCAGTTCTTC. The chain links TRBV30 to TRBJ2-1, with TRBD1 identical over 10 bases. The CDR3 totals 16 residues. Trimming cost V 4 bases and J 1 base; bases outside gene matches: 7. Germline V lookup: CDR1 GTSNPN, CDR2 SVGIG (reference sequence). The variable domain in full, with the rest retrieved from reference TRBV30 and TRBJ2-1, is SQTIHQWPATLVQPVGSPLSLECTVEGTSNPNLYWYRQAAGRGLQLLFYSVGIGQISSEVPQNLSASRPQDRQFILSSKKLLLSDSGFYLCAWTRQGAISYNEQFFGPGTRLTVL.

There are a few counts of this clone. The V and J genes are TRBV6-2 or TRBV6-3 and TRBJ2-7; a possible D gene is TRBD2 (8 bases). The CDR3 loop spans 17 amino acids. The V gene lost 6 bases and the J gene lost 4 bases, with 25 bases spanning the gap. Germline CDR1 is MNHEY and CDR2 is SVGEGT. The CDR3, as DNA: TGTGCCAGCAGCCTGACAGGGACCAGCGGGAGTCTGTACGAGCAGTACTTC. This translates into CASSLTGTSGSLYEQYF.

This chain uses TRBV15 with TRBJ2-7; D remains ambiguous. The germline CDR1 and CDR2 sequences are LNHNV and YYDKDF (reference sequence). Trimming pared 5 bases from V and 8 bases from J, leaving 13 bases between. This CDR3 has 12 residues. CDR3 bases: TGTGCCACCAGCTGGCAAGGGTTCCAGCAGTACTTC. It encodes CATSWQGFQQYF.

The V and J genes are TRBV15 and TRBJ2-7, with D possibly TRBD1 on 6 matching bases. The CDR3 runs to 13 residues. In germline, CDR1 is LNHNV, CDR2 YYDKDF (reference sequence). Between the trimmed V and J ends, which lost 1 base and 2 bases, there was a span of 6 bases. The CDR3 here is CATSRGDTYEQYF. Here the CDR3 DNA reads TGTGCCACCAGCAGAGGGGACACCTACGAGCAGTACTTC.

This clone has just a few counts. The V and J genes are TRBV12-3 or TRBV12-4 and TRBJ1-5; TRBD1 agrees at 7 bases. Trimming at V came to 6 bases and at J to 4 bases, leaving 3 bases not matched to a gene. The CDR3 is made up of 13 amino acids. CDR3: CASSSQGNQPQHF. In DNA form, the CDR3 reads TGTGCCAGCAGCTCACAGGGGAATCAGCCCCAGCATTTT.

This chain connects TRBV7-9 to TRBJ1-3; possible D gene TRBD1, 5 bases. CDR1 is SEHNR, CDR2 FQNEAQ, per germline (reference sequence). V was cut by 4 bases and J by 4 bases, with 23 bases left in between. This CDR3 spans 18 amino acids. The CDR3 protein is CASSYPEPQGLKGNTIYF. As DNA, the CDR3 is TGTGCCAGCAGCTATCCAGAGCCGCAGGGTTTGAAGGGAAACACCATATATTTT.

The J gene is TRBJ1-5, the V gene TRBV7-9; the match to TRBD1 covers 9 bases. J lost 7 bases, V lost 8 bases, and 9 bases had no gene match. The germline V gene encodes CDR1 SEHNR and CDR2 FQNEAQ (reference sequence). The CDR3 totals 14 residues. CDR3 sequence reads: CASSPQGAGQPQHF. The CDR3 DNA reads as TGTGCCAGCTCTCCACAGGGGGCAGGCCAGCCCCAGCATTTT.

CDR3 in amino acids: CASSETHRGAGRGEKLFF. The CDR3 DNA reads TGTGCCAGCAGTGAAACGCACAGAGGAGCAGGGAGAGGTGAAAAACTGTTTTTT. The chain links TRBV6-1 to TRBJ1-4; TRBD1 is a possible D gene (5 bases). The CDR3 has 18 amino acids. Trimming took 2 bases from V and 7 from J, leaving 23 bases between them. CDR1 is MNHNS and CDR2 is SASEGT in the germline V gene.

The chain is built from TRBV7-9 and TRBJ1-1; 9 nucleotides align to TRBD1. Unmatched junction bases numbered 11, after V lost 3 bases and J lost 6 bases. From germline, CDR1 is SEHNR and CDR2 FQNEAQ (reference sequence). This CDR3 has 16 residues. CDR3 nucleotide sequence: TGTGCCAGCAGCTTCCTTGCAGGGACAGGGTTCGCTGAAGCTTTCTTT. This gives the protein CASSFLAGTGFAEAFF.

V and J are TRBV6-5 and TRBJ1-2; D possibly corresponds to TRBD1 (5 bases). From germline, CDR1 is MNHEY and CDR2 SVGAGI. The CDR3 runs 13 residues. V lost 3 bases to trimming and J lost 5 bases, with 10 bases between them. The CDR3 sequence is CASSYMEGYGYTF. CDR3 coding DNA: TGTGCCAGCAGTTATATGGAGGGGTATGGCTACACCTTC.